The 26 T cell receptor beta chains below come from one sample, sequenced in a study of blood T cell repertoires in COVID-19. Here immunoSEQ multiplex PCR was the method, and the copy in TCRdb shows in-frame clones only, minus some. This sample has hundreds of thousands of clones, with roughly 88% found just once. Sequencing input: peripheral blood. Receptors were obtained from a woman aged 45-60 years with active or convalescent COVID-19.

The chain joins TRBV2 to TRBJ1-1; D is undetermined. There are 12 residues in the CDR3. Deletions cut 4 bases from V and 8 bases from J, with 11 bases between. CDR1 is SNHLY and CDR2 is FYNNEI in the germline V gene. The DNA of the CDR3 is TGTGCCAGCAGTGTACATAATGAAGAAGCTTTCTTT. This encodes CASSVHNEEAFF.

V and J are TRBV6-6 and TRBJ1-1; D is unclear. This CDR3 spans 13 amino acids. V shed 5 bases and J shed 4 bases, with 11 bases lying between them. Germline CDR1 and CDR2: MNHNY and SVGAGI (reference sequence). This chain's CDR3 is CASSLPISTEAFF. CDR3 nucleotide sequence: TGTGCCAGCAGTCTCCCCATCAGCACTGAAGCTTTCTTT.

About this clone itself: Other DNA sequences in this sample translate to the same CDR3. V usage is TRBV12-3 or TRBV12-4 and J usage is TRBJ1-2, with D perhaps TRBD1 (6 bases). The CDR3 totals 13 residues. V lost 5 bases and J lost 3, with 10 bases in between. CDR3 sequence reads: CASSRHRDYGYTF. CDR3 DNA sequence: TGTGCCAGCAGTCGACACAGGGACTATGGCTACACCTTC.

The V and J genes are TRBV30 and TRBJ2-7, with 10 bases lining up with TRBD2. Germline V lookup: CDR1 GTSNPN, CDR2 SVGIG (reference sequence). Trimming cost V 2 bases and J 4 bases; bases outside gene matches: 8. The CDR3 sequence is 15 residues long. In DNA form, the CDR3 reads TGTGCCTGGAGTATCCGGACTAGCGGCCAATACGAGCAGTACTTC. This codes for CAWSIRTSGQYEQYF.

The rearrangement uses TRBV3-1 (or the pseudogene TRBV3-2) and TRBJ2-7; TRBD1 might be the D (6 bases). Germline CDR1 reads LGHDT; CDR2 reads YNNKEL (reference sequence). This CDR3 region has 17 residues. V was trimmed by 2 bases and J by 2 bases, leaving 19 bases between them. This CDR3 reads CASSQPRGAGVTYEQYF. For the CDR3, the DNA is TGTGCCAGCAGCCAACCCCGAGGGGCAGGGGTCACCTACGAGCAGTACTTC.

This chain links TRBV7-2 with TRBJ2-4, with TRBD2 matching 8 bases. This CDR3 region has 13 residues. From germline, CDR1 is SGHTA and CDR2 FQGNSA. V gave up 1 base and J gave up 9 bases; unmatched junction bases: 2. CDR3 protein: CASSLDREGIQYF. CDR3 nucleotide sequence: TGTGCCAGCAGCTTAGATCGGGAGGGCATTCAGTACTTC.

The genes are TRBV4-1 and TRBJ1-1; tentative D call: TRBD1 (5 bases). Germline CDR1 reads MGHRA; CDR2 reads YSYEKL. Trimming shortened V by 10 bases and J by 2 bases, and 11 bases separated the two germline ends. The CDR3 is 12 residues long. CDR3 DNA sequence: TGCGCCACCACAGGTGGAAACACTGAAGCTTTCTTT. The encoded protein is CATTGGNTEAFF.

This chain uses TRBV30 with TRBJ1-5; D is uncertain. V was trimmed by 3 bases and J by 2 bases, leaving 5 bases between them. Germline loops: CDR1 GTSNPN, CDR2 SVGIG (reference sequence). The CDR3 has 12 amino acids. CDR3 protein: CAWRLGNQPQHF. The CDR3 DNA sequence: TGTGCCTGGAGACTGGGCAATCAGCCCCAGCATTTT.

This clone was picked up one time. V and J are TRBV4-3 and TRBJ2-2, with 10 bases aligning to TRBD2. CDR1 and CDR2 (germline): LGHNA, YSLEER. V shed 1 base and J 0 bases; nucleotides not matched to a gene: 11. The CDR3 consists of 20 residues. This CDR3 reads CASSQGGRVAGGSNTGELFF. Written as DNA, the CDR3 is TGCGCCAGCAGCCAAGGAGGTAGGGTAGCGGGGGGATCGAACACCGGGGAGCTGTTTTTT.

This chain links TRBV2 with TRBJ1-1, with 7 bases matching TRBD1. Unmatched junction bases numbered 13, after V lost 2 bases and J lost 4 bases. This CDR3 has 17 amino acids. The V gene's germline CDR1 is SNHLY and CDR2 FYNNEI. In DNA form, the CDR3 reads TGTGCCAGCAGTGAATGGGGGGACAGACGTTTGGGCACTGAAGCTTTCTTT. It codes for CASSEWGDRRLGTEAFF.

In DNA form, the CDR3 reads TGTGCCAGCAGTAGACTCTGGACAAACCAAGAGACCCAGTACTTC. It translates to CASSRLWTNQETQYF. The chain joins TRBV6-5 to TRBJ2-5; the D gene is possibly TRBD1 (5 bases). The CDR3 runs to 15 residues. Trimming took off 5 bases at V and 0 bases at J, with 13 bases between the two ends. Germline CDR1 MNHEY, CDR2 SVGAGI.

The chain couples TRBV18 to TRBJ2-7; 8 bases match TRBD1. V gave up 2 bases and J gave up 3 bases; unmatched junction bases: 3. Looked up from germline, CDR1 is KGHSH and CDR2 is LQKENI. The length of the CDR3 is 14 residues. The CDR3 region has the DNA TGTGCCAGCTCACCAAACGGACAGGGCTACGAGCAGTACTTC. The encoded protein is CASSPNGQGYEQYF.

V and J are TRBV28 and TRBJ1-1, with D possibly matching TRBD1 (6 bases). V was pared by 4 bases and J by 0 bases, with 12 bases between. Germline lookup yields CDR1 MDHEN and CDR2 SYDVKM. The CDR3 is 15 amino acids. The CDR3 loop reads CASSYQDRMNTEAFF. CDR3 in DNA: TGTGCCAGCAGTTACCAGGACAGAATGAACACTGAAGCTTTCTTT.

The CDR3 is CASSQNNNEQFF. CDR3 DNA sequence: TGTGCCAGCAGCCAAAATAACAATGAGCAGTTCTTC. V usage is TRBV3-1 (or the pseudogene TRBV3-2) and J usage is TRBJ2-1; D not resolved. V was shortened by 2 bases and J by 5 bases, with 4 bases between the two germline ends. Germline CDR1 and CDR2: LGHDT and YNNKEL (reference sequence). The CDR3 contains 12 residues.

The V call is TRBV20-1, the J call TRBJ1-1; D remains ambiguous. Trimming cost V 4 bases and J 2 bases, with 5 bases left between them. CDR3 size: 11 residues. CDR1 DFQATT and CDR2 SNEGSKA come from the germline V gene (reference sequence). CDR3 protein: CSAISNTEAFF. CDR3 coding DNA: TGCAGTGCTATATCCAACACTGAAGCTTTCTTT.

The chain joins TRBV7-2 to TRBJ1-5; a possible D gene is TRBD1 (6 bases). V dropped 5 bases and J dropped 8 bases, with 10 bases sitting between them. The V gene's germline CDR1 is SGHTA and CDR2 FQGNSA. The CDR3 spans 12 residues. In DNA form, the CDR3 reads TGTGCCAGCAGCAGGACAGCCGAGCCCCAGCATTTT. It is translated as CASSRTAEPQHF. The full variable domain, with the rest looked up from reference TRBV7-2 and TRBJ1-5, is GAGVSQSPSNKVTEKGKDVELRCDPISGHTALYWYRQSLGQGLEFLIYFQGNSAPDKSGLPSDRFSAERTGGSVSTLTIQRTQQEDSAVYLCASSRTAEPQHFGDGTRLSIL.

Worth noting for this clone: A read error may account for a junction end that differs from germline. The chain is built from TRBV13 and TRBJ1-1; TRBD1 might be the D (6 bases). In germline, CDR1 is PRHDT, CDR2 FYEKMQ (reference sequence). The CDR3 is 16 residues long. DNA of the CDR3: TGTGCCAGCAGCCCGGAGGCCGGGACATTGAACGCTGAAGCTTTCTTT. It is translated as CASSPEAGTLNAEAFF.

V and J are TRBV11-2 and TRBJ1-2, with 7 bases matching TRBD1. The V segment lost 5 bases and the J segment 8 bases; nucleotides outside the gene matches: 11. The CDR3 runs 14 residues. CDR1 is SGHAT, CDR2 FQNNGV, per germline. DNA of the CDR3: TGTGCCAGCAGCACGACTACAGGGGCTAGGGGCTACACCTTC. It translates to CASSTTTGARGYTF.

This clone is a singleton in its sample. The chain has TRBV4-1 and TRBJ2-3; D might be TRBD1 (6 bases). CDR3 length equals 14 residues. Germline CDR1 MGHRA, CDR2 YSYEKL. The V end was cut by 4 bases, the J end by 2 bases, with 10 bases between. The DNA for the CDR3 is TGCGCCAGCAGCCTAACAGGGTTCACAGATACGCAGTATTTT. Protein sequence: CASSLTGFTDTQYF.

The chain links TRBV14 to TRBJ1-2, with a tentative D call TRBD1 (6 bases). V lost 4 bases, J lost 6 bases, and 9 bases lay in between. The CDR3 contains 12 residues. CDR1 SGHDN and CDR2 FVKESK come from the germline V gene. The CDR3 is CASSRQANGYTF. The CDR3 DNA reads as TGTGCCAGCAGCCGACAGGCTAATGGCTACACCTTC.

The chain combines TRBV27 with TRBJ2-7; 8 nucleotides match TRBD1. The CDR3 consists of 14 residues. Germline trimming cut 6 bases from V and 7 bases from J; bases unmatched to any gene: 11. The germline gives CDR1 MNHEY, CDR2 SMNVEV (reference sequence). The CDR3 region is CASSQRDRFKEQYF. The CDR3, as DNA: TGTGCCAGCAGCCAACGGGACAGGTTCAAAGAGCAGTACTTC.

This sequence joins TRBV27 and TRBJ2-2; 13 bases are shared with TRBD2. V shed 1 base, J shed 0 bases, and the junction held 2 bases outside the gene matches. The CDR3 is 18 amino acids. Germline values: CDR1 MNHEY, CDR2 SMNVEV (reference sequence). For the CDR3, the DNA is TGTGCCAGCAGTTTATTACTAGCGGGGGGGCCGAACACCGGGGAGCTGTTTTTT. Its protein is CASSLLLAGGPNTGELFF.

The genes are TRBV19 and TRBJ2-5, with 7 bases lining up with TRBD2. The V and J ends lost 3 bases and 5 bases, in that order; junction bases with no gene match: 9. This CDR3 comprises 15 residues. CDR1 is LNHDA, CDR2 SQIVND, per germline (reference sequence). The CDR3: CASSIYKGGWETQYF. The CDR3 DNA is TGTGCCAGTAGTATCTACAAGGGAGGGTGGGAGACCCAGTACTTC.

The rearrangement joins TRBV2 to TRBJ1-2; TRBD1 aligns across 11 bases. The germline gives CDR1 SNHLY, CDR2 FYNNEI. CDR3 length: 14 residues. The J segment lost 4 bases and the V segment lost 5 bases, leaving 3 bases of the junction unmatched. The CDR3 reads CASSRDRGIYGYTF. The CDR3 DNA is TGTGCCAGCAGTAGGGACAGGGGGATCTATGGCTACACCTTC. The variable domain in full, with the rest retrieved from reference TRBV2 and TRBJ1-2, is EPEVTQTPSHQVTQMGQEVILRCVPISNHLYFYWYRQILGQKVEFLVSFYNNEISEKSEIFDDQFSVERPDGSNFTLKIRSTKLEDSAMYFCASSRDRGIYGYTFGSGTRLTVV.

V gene TRBV25-1 combines with J gene TRBJ1-3, with D maybe TRBD1 (6 bases). CDR3 length: 16 amino acids. V was trimmed by 4 bases and J by 1 base, leaving 14 bases between them. The germline CDR1 and CDR2 sequences are MGHDK and SYGVNS. This chain's CDR3 is CASSATGFGSGNTIYF. The CDR3 nucleotides read TGTGCCAGCAGTGCTACAGGGTTTGGATCTGGAAACACCATATATTTT.

The chain uses TRBV24-1 and TRBJ2-7; a weak D match, TRBD1 (6 bases). V lost 5 bases and J lost 2, with 6 bases in between. This CDR3 spans 12 amino acids. CDR1 and CDR2 from the germline V gene are KGHDR and SFDVKD. As DNA, the CDR3 is TGTGCCACCAGTGCAGGGGCCTACGAGCAGTACTTC. Its protein product is CATSAGAYEQYF.